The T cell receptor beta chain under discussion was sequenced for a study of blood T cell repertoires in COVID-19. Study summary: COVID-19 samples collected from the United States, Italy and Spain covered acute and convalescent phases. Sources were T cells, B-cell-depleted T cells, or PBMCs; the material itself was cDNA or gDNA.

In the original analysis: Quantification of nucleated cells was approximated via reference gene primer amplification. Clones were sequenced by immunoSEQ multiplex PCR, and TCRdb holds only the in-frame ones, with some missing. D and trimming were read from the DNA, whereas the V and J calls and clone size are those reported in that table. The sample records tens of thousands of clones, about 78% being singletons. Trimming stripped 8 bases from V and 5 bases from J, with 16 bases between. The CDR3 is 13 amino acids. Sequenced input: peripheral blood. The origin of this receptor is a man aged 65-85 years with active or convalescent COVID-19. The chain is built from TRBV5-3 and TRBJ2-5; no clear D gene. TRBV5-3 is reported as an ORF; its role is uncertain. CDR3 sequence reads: CARENIGRETQYF. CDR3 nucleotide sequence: TGTGCCAGGGAGAATATAGGTAGGGAGACCCAGTACTTC.